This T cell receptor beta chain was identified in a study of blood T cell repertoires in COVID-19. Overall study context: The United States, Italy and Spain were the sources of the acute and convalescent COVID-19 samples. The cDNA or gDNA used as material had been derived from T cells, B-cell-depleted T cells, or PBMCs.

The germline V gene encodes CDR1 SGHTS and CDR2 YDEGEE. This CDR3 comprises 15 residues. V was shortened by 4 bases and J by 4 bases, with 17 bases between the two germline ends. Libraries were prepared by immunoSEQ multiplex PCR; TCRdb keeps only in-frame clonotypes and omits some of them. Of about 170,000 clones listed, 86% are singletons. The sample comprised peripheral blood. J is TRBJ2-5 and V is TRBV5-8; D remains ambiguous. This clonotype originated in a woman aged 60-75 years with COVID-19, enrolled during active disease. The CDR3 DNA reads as TGTGCCAGCAGCGCCCGGGTAGGAAACGGAGAGACCCAGTACTTC. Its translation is CASSARVGNGETQYF. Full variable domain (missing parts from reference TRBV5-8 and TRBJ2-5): EAGVTQSPTHLIKTRGQQATLRCSPISGHTSVYWYQQALGLGLQFLLWYDEGEERNRGNFPPRFSGRQFPNYSSELNVNALELEDSALYLCASSARVGNGETQYFGPGTRLLVL.